Listed here is a single T cell receptor (beta chain). The data were taken from a study of CD8+CD57+ T cells in acquired aplastic anemia. Genomic DNA templated the TCR beta VDJ and CDR3 profiling. Each CDR3 protein is one row after TCRdb ran MiXCR on the reads. The sample lists about 160,000 distinct CDR3 sequences; 35% to 55% were seen once. The CDR3 has 14 residues. V dropped 7 bases and J dropped 8 bases, with 20 bases sitting between them. Germline CDR1 ENHRY, CDR2 SYGVKD. The sequenced material came from sorted CD4+, CD8+, or CD8+CD57+ T cells (not recorded which) from PBMCs. This sequence joins TRBV10-3 and TRBJ1-1; D is undetermined. The TCR originated in a human donor in good health. CDR3 region: CAITSDGGRREAFF. Here the CDR3 DNA reads TGTGCCATCACTTCTGATGGAGGGAGAAGAGAAGCTTTCTTT.